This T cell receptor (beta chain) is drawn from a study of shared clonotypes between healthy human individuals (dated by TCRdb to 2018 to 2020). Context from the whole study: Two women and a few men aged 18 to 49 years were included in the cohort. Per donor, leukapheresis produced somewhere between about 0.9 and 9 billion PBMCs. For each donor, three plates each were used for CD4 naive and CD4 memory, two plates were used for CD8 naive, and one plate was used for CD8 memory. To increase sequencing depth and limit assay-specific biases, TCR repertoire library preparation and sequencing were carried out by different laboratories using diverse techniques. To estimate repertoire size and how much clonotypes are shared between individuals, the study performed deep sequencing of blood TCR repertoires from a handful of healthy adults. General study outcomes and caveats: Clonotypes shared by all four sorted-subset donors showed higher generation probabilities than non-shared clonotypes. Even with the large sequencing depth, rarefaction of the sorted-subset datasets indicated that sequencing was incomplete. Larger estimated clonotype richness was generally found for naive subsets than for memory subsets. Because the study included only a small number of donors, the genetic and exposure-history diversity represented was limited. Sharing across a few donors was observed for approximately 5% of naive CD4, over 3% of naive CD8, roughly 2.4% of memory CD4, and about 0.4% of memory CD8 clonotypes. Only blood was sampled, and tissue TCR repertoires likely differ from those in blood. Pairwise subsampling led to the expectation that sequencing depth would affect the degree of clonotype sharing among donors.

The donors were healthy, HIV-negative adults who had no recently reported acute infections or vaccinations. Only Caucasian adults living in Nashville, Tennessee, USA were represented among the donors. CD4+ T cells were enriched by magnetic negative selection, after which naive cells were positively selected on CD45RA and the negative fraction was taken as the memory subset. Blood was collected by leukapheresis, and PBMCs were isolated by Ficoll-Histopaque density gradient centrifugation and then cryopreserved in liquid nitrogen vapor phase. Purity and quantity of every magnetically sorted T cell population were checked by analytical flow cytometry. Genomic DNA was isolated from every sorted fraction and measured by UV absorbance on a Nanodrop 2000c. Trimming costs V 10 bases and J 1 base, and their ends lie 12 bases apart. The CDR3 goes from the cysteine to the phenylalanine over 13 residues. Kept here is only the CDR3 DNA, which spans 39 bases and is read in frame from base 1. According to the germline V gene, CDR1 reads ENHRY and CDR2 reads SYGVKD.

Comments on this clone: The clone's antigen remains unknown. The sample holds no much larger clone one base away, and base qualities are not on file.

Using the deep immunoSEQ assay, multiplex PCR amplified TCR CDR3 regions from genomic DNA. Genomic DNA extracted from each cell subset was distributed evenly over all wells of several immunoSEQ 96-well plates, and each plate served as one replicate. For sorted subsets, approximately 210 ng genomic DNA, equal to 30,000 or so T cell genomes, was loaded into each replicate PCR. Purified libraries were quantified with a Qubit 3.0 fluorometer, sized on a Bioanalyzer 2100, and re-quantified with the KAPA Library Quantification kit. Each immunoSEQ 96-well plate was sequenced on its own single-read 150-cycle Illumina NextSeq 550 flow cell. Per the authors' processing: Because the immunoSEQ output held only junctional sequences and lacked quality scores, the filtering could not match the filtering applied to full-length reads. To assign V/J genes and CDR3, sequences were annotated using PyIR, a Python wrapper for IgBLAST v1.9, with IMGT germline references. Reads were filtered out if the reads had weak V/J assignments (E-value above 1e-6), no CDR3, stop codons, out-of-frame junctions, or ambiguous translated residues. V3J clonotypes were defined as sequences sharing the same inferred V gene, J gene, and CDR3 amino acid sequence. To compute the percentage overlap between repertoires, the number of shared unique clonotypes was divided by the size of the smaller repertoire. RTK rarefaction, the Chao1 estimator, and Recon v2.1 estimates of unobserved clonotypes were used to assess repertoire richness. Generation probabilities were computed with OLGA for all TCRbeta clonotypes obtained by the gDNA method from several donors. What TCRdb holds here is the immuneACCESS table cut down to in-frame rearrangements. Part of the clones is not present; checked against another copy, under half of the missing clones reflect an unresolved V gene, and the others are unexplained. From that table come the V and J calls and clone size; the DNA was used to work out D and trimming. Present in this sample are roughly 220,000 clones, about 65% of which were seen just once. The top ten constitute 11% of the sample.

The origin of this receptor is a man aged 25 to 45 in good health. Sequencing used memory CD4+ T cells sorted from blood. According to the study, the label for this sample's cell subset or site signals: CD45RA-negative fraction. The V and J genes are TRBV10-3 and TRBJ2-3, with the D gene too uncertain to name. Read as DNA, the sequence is TGTGCCACATTAATGACCCGCACAGATACGCAGTATTTT. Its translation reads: CATLMTRTDTQYF.